This T cell receptor (beta chain) was documented in a study of long-term antiretroviral therapy in people with HIV. It was version v3.0 of the immunoSEQ assay that was run at survey level. Sequencing used immunoSEQ multiplex PCR; TCRdb keeps in-frame clones, though not all of them. The data show roughly 23,000 clones, approximately 80% seen once. Regarding the study as a whole: From about 2003 to 2018, blood was obtained, possibly while participants received older ART regimens.

As regards this clone: Its antigen is as yet unknown.

V lost 4 bases, J lost 1 base, and 17 bases lay in between. The CDR3 has 17 amino acids. Looked up from germline, CDR1 is MDHEN and CDR2 is SYDVKM. This specimen consisted of unsorted PBMCs, obtained 0.1 years before starting antiretroviral therapy. V usage is TRBV28 and J usage is TRBJ2-1; D might be TRBD2 (6 bases). This TCR derives from a man younger than 35 with HIV. For the CDR3, the DNA is TGTGCCAGCAGTTCCCCGGAGGGGAGTAAGTCCTACAATGAGCAGTTCTTC. It codes for CASSSPEGSKSYNEQFF.